Here is one TCR beta chain with its context. This clone appeared a single time. The target of this receptor is not known. No base-level quality is on record; no much larger clone is a single base apart. This sample is drawn from a study of blood T cell repertoires in COVID-19 (dated by TCRdb to the early 2020s). With regard to the full study: Samples from collaborators originated in the United States, Italy and Spain and spanned both the acute and convalescent phases of COVID-19. The repertoires were released in a freely available public database meant as a resource for research on the immune response to SARS-CoV-2. Subjects who had been exposed to COVID-19, were actively infected with it, or had recovered from it provided the deeply sampled blood TCRbeta repertoires that made up the dataset. Samples came from the ongoing ImmuneRACE study (first 160 participants) plus 1,254 subjects from 6 global collaborators. The prospective study material was composed of cDNA or gDNA derived from T cells, B-cell-depleted T cells, or PBMCs. Where available, HLA class I and class II types were taken from metadata supplied by the sample provider and were not determined by assay-based typing. The sample metadata nearly always contained a de-identified subject ID, COVID-19 status, age in years and sex.

TCRbeta CDR3 regions were amplified from genomic DNA by means of the immunoSEQ Assay, a bias-controlled multiplex PCR. Under the source paper's analysis protocol: Within the assay, amplification of reference gene primers was used to estimate how many nucleated cells each sample contained. To quantify the absolute abundance of each unique TCRbeta CDR3 rearrangement, sequence reads were collapsed and filtered. Productive Simpson clonality was computed per sample as the square root of Simpson's diversity index over productive rearrangements. Entries here come from immuneACCESS through TCRdb and include only in-frame sequences with V and J called. Some clones fail to appear in such tables; in the studies checked, an unresolved V gene covers under half of the shortfall, and the cause of the remainder is unknown. For V, J and clone size, that table is used; D and trimming come from the DNA. This sample holds about 160,000 clones; roughly 90% were observed only once. Of the sample, more than 4.5% falls within the top ten clones.

Trimming accounts for 8 bases at V and 4 bases at J, while the number of junction bases matched to no gene is 5. The CDR3 contains 14 residues, cysteine and phenylalanine counted. Of all the DNA, just the CDR3 is kept, 42 bases in frame from base 1. One collaborating source in Seattle enrolled patients during active infection and followed them longitudinally through the course of disease. The collaborating institutions used their own protocols to collect whole blood in K2EDTA tubes. For TCRbeta analysis, collaborators shipped samples in one of three forms: frozen whole blood, isolated PBMCs, or DNA extracted from either of those sample types. Broad study findings and their caveats: The amount of clinical and demographic metadata varied by source and participant and was provided uncurated.

The chain couples TRBV23-1 to TRBJ1-3, and 10 junctional nucleotides match TRBD1. TRBV23-1 is recorded as an ORF, its role being uncertain. Sequenced sample: peripheral blood. The receptor comes from a man between 25 and 39 years old with COVID-19, enrolled during active disease. CDR3 sequence: CASDRGRLGNTIYF. The bases are TGCGCCAGCGACAGGGGGCGTCTCGGAAACACCATATATTTT.